Following are 6 T cell receptor beta chains from one sample sequenced in a study of blood T cells in healthy people across ages. Sample-barcoded 5' priming and a J-beta primer mix drove a second PCR of roughly 7 to 11 cycles. TCRdb reanalysed the 5' RACE reads using MiXCR and keeps one entry per CDR3 protein. The sample has around 1,500,000 distinct CDR3 sequences; 35% to 45% are singletons. The specimen was blood. The receptors were gathered from a woman younger than 35 in good health.

The rearrangement links TRBV4-2 to TRBJ2-7; TRBD1 aligns across 7 bases. With 0 bases clipped from V and 2 bases from J, the junction kept 4 bases outside the gene matches. From germline, CDR1 is LGHNA and CDR2 YNFKEQ. This CDR3 spans 15 amino acids. The CDR3 region has the DNA TGTGCCAGCAGCCAAGAGACAGGGATTACCTACGAGCAGTACTTC. Translation gives CASSQETGITYEQYF.

The V and J genes are TRBV29-1 and TRBJ2-7, with 7 bases that match TRBD2. CDR1 SQVTM and CDR2 ANQGSEA come from the germline V gene. V shed 7 bases and J 0 bases; nucleotides not matched to a gene: 12. The CDR3 sequence is 15 residues long. Written as DNA, the CDR3 is TGCAGCGCGGCCCCTACGGGAGGCAACTCCTACGAGCAGTACTTC. Protein: CSAAPTGGNSYEQYF.

This clonotype was picked up a small number of times. The chain couples TRBV19 to TRBJ2-1, with TRBD2 matching over 14 bases. Trimming cost V 5 bases and J 8 bases; bases outside gene matches: 8. This CDR3 region has 16 residues. Germline CDR1 LNHDA, CDR2 SQIVND (reference sequence). CDR3: CASSPGLAGVEDEQFF. Written as DNA, the CDR3 is TGTGCCAGTAGTCCGGGACTAGCGGGAGTTGAGGATGAGCAGTTCTTC.

This clonotype has just a few counts. The chain links TRBV5-1 to TRBJ2-3, with 8 bases lining up with TRBD1. V was clipped by 2 bases and J by 6 bases; unmatched bases: 11. Germline V gives CDR1 SGHRS, CDR2 YFSETQ. The CDR3 runs 16 residues. The CDR3 sequence: CASSLGPGQAEDTQYF. The DNA for the CDR3 is TGCGCCAGCAGCTTAGGACCGGGACAGGCAGAGGATACGCAGTATTTT.

The chain carries TRBV20-1 and TRBJ2-3; D is ambiguous. The germline V gene has CDR1 DFQATT and CDR2 SNEGSKA (reference sequence). Trimming took off 4 bases at V and 3 bases at J, with 14 bases between the two ends. This CDR3 is 14 amino acids long. CDR3 bases: TGCAGTGCTACGGTCAGGCATATGACAGATACGCAGTATTTT. It translates to CSATVRHMTDTQYF.

This chain connects TRBV5-8 to TRBJ2-4; D is tentatively TRBD1 or TRBD2 (5 bases each). The length of the CDR3 is 13 residues. V was trimmed by 3 bases and J by 13 bases, leaving 17 bases between them. CDR1 SGHTS and CDR2 YDEGEE come from the germline V gene. The CDR3 region has the DNA TGTGCCAGCAGCTCACTCACGGGGCGAGAGCAGTACTTC. It yields the protein CASSSLTGREQYF.